A selection of T cell receptor beta chains follows, all from one sample in a study of OX40 agonist ivuxolimab in advanced cancers. Profiling relied on immunoSEQ multiplex PCR, and the TCRdb table lists in-frame clones only, not all of them. Altogether about 73,000 clones are present, 75% to 90% being singletons, with the ten largest covering 9.5% to 12%. The specimen comprised CD4+ or CD8+ T cells sorted from blood, sampled in a trial of the OX40 agonist ivuxolimab. All receptors derive from an adult with an advanced solid tumor such as melanoma, head and neck, liver or kidney cancer. Each CDR3 is given with its conserved first and last residue. The D gene is left open where the match is weak. Expanded clones are given a class, and other clones once, few, many or no size at all.

V,size,D,J,DNA,CDR3
TRBV9,NA,TRBD1,TRBJ1-6,TGTGCCAGCAGCGTAGAAAAGGGACAGGGGACCGGTAATTCACCCCTCCACTTT,CASSVEKGQGTGNSPLHF
TRBV27,once,NA,TRBJ2-7,TGTGCCAGCAGCCGAGGGTTGCGGGTTACCTACGAGCAGTACTTC,CASSRGLRVTYEQYF
TRBV19,NA,TRBD2,TRBJ2-7,TGTGCCAGTAGTGGTACTAGCGGCTCCTACGAGCAGTACTTC,CASSGTSGSYEQYF
TRBV5-1,NA,TRBD1,TRBJ1-2,TGCGCCAGCAGCGGAGGACAGGGGGAACAATGGAACTATGGCTACACCTTC,CASSGGQGEQWNYGYTF
TRBV19,many,NA,TRBJ1-1,TGTGCCAGTAGTACCCCAGATGGGGGATGGAACACTGAAGCTTTCTTT,CASSTPDGGWNTEAFF
TRBV5-4,NA,NA,TRBJ2-7,TGTGCCAGCAGCGAGGGGGGAGGCGAAACCTTC,CASSEGGGETF
TRBV7-9,once,TRBD2,TRBJ2-1,TGTGCCAGCAGCTTAGACATCGGACTAGCTCTAGGAGGTGAGCAGTTCTTC,CASSLDIGLALGGEQFF
TRBV9,NA,TRBD1,TRBJ2-2,TGTGCCAGCAGCGCCGCCGGGACAGCGAACACCGGGGAGCTGTTTTTT,CASSAAGTANTGELFF
TRBV27,NA,NA,TRBJ1-5,TGTGCCAGCAGCCCGGTCGCTGTTAGCAATCAGCCCCAGCATTTT,CASSPVAVSNQPQHF
TRBV11-1,NA,TRBD1,TRBJ2-5,TGTGCCAGCAGCCTGGACAGGGAGGAGACCCAGTACTTC,CASSLDREETQYF
TRBV9,NA,NA,TRBJ2-7,TGTGCCAGCAGCGTAGCCGGGACGACGGCCGAGCAGTACTTC,CASSVAGTTAEQYF
TRBV7-9,NA,NA,TRBJ2-7,TGTGCCAGCAACTCAGGGGCCGCCTACGAGCAGTACTTC,CASNSGAAYEQYF
TRBV27,NA,TRBD1,TRBJ2-1,TGTGCCAGCAGCCTCAGGGGGTCCTCCTACAATGAGCAGTTCTTC,CASSLRGSSYNEQFF
TRBV5-1,NA,TRBD2,TRBJ2-5,TGCGCCAGCAGCTTCAGCGGGGGGTACCAAGAGACCCAGTACTTC,CASSFSGGYQETQYF
TRBV28,NA,NA,TRBJ2-7,TGTGCCAGCAGCGGGCTCTCCTACGAGCAGTACTTC,CASSGLSYEQYF
TRBV2,once,NA,TRBJ1-1,TGTGCCACGCTCAGGGCTACTGAAGCTTTCTTT,CATLRATEAFF
TRBV5-1,NA,TRBD2,TRBJ2-7,TGCGCCAGCAGCGGGGGGGACGGAAACTCCTACGAGCAGTACTTC,CASSGGDGNSYEQYF
TRBV5-1,NA,NA,TRBJ1-1,TGCGCCAGCAGCTTGGTCCGTGAGACGGACACTGAAGCTTTCTTT,CASSLVRETDTEAFF
TRBV27,NA,TRBD1,TRBJ1-5,TGTGCCAGCAGTTTTGGGACAGGTAATCAGCCCCAGCATTTT,CASSFGTGNQPQHF
TRBV19,NA,NA,TRBJ2-4,TGTGCCAGTAGTATTGTGGGGCCGGACATTCAGTACTTC,CASSIVGPDIQYF
TRBV7-9,NA,TRBD1,TRBJ2-2,TGTGCCAGCGACCCACAGGGGACCGGGGAGCTGTTTTTT,CASDPQGTGELFF
TRBV28,NA,TRBD1,TRBJ2-1,TGTGCCAGCAGTTTTGGCGGGACAGGGTCCAATGAGCAGTTCTTC,CASSFGGTGSNEQFF
TRBV9,NA,TRBD2,TRBJ2-3,TGTGCCAGCAGCGTAGGGCTAGCGGGAGCGCAAGATACGCAGTATTTT,CASSVGLAGAQDTQYF
TRBV13,once,NA,TRBJ2-7,TGTGCCAGCAGCTTTATGTTGGGGTACGAGCAGTACTTC,CASSFMLGYEQYF
TRBV4-1,NA,TRBD2,TRBJ2-7,TGCGCCAGCAGCCAAGATACCCTAGCGGGAGGGTACTCCTACGAGCAGTACTTC,CASSQDTLAGGYSYEQYF
TRBV19,NA,TRBD2,TRBJ2-3,TGTGCCAGTAGTATAAGGACTAGCGGGTGGACAGATACGCAGTATTTT,CASSIRTSGWTDTQYF
TRBV27,NA,NA,TRBJ2-3,TGTGCCAGCAGTTTATCGGGATTAAGGTACACAGATACGCAGTATTTT,CASSLSGLRYTDTQYF
TRBV27,NA,NA,TRBJ1-5,TGTGCCAGCAGTCCGCCGGGAAGGGGTCAGCCCCAGCATTTT,CASSPPGRGQPQHF
TRBV30,NA,NA,TRBJ1-2,TGTGCCTGTCAGGGTACTCATGGCTACACCTTC,CACQGTHGYTF
TRBV28,NA,TRBD2,TRBJ2-5,TGTGCCAGCAGTTTAGAGACTAGCGGAAGCCAAGAGACCCAGTACTTC,CASSLETSGSQETQYF
TRBV7-9,NA,NA,TRBJ2-7,TGTGCCAGCAGCACTCCATATGACTACGAGCAGTACTTC,CASSTPYDYEQYF
TRBV7-8,NA,NA,TRBJ2-3,TGTGCCAGCAGCAAGGACTTGTTCCTCGCAGATACGCAGTATTTT,CASSKDLFLADTQYF
TRBV27,NA,TRBD2,TRBJ2-1,TGTGCCAGCAAGCCTCTAGCGGGGGGCTCCTACAATGAGCAGTTCTTC,CASKPLAGGSYNEQFF
TRBV7-9,NA,TRBD2,TRBJ2-5,TGTGCCAGCAGCCCAGGGACTAGCGGGGGTCAAGAGACCCAGTACTTC,CASSPGTSGGQETQYF
TRBV19,NA,NA,TRBJ1-6,TGTGCCAGTAGTTGGGCGGGGGCAGATTCACCCCTCCACTTT,CASSWAGADSPLHF
TRBV27,once,NA,TRBJ1-5,TGTGCCAGCAGTTTACACCCGAACAGCAATCAGCCCCAGCATTTT,CASSLHPNSNQPQHF
TRBV30,NA,NA,TRBJ1-5,TGTGCCTGGAGTGTATCGGGCCTCCTCAATCAGCCCCAGCATTTT,CAWSVSGLLNQPQHF
TRBV14,NA,NA,TRBJ2-7,TGTGCCAGCAGCCAGACCGGACAGATCTCCTACGAGCAGTACTTC,CASSQTGQISYEQYF
TRBV7-9,NA,NA,TRBJ2-3,TGTGCCAGCAGCCCAACCGGCACAGATACGCAGTATTTT,CASSPTGTDTQYF
TRBV2,once,TRBD1,TRBJ2-3,TGTGCCAGCAGTGGGGGGGACAGGGGCGACACAGATACGCAGTATTTT,CASSGGDRGDTDTQYF
TRBV29-1,NA,NA,TRBJ2-7,TGCAGCGTTGTTTCCGAGGCGGCCGAGCAGTACTTC,CSVVSEAAEQYF
TRBV19,NA,TRBD1,TRBJ2-2,TGTGCCAGTAGTAACTTCCGAGGACAGGGGTACACCGGGGAGCTGTTTTTT,CASSNFRGQGYTGELFF